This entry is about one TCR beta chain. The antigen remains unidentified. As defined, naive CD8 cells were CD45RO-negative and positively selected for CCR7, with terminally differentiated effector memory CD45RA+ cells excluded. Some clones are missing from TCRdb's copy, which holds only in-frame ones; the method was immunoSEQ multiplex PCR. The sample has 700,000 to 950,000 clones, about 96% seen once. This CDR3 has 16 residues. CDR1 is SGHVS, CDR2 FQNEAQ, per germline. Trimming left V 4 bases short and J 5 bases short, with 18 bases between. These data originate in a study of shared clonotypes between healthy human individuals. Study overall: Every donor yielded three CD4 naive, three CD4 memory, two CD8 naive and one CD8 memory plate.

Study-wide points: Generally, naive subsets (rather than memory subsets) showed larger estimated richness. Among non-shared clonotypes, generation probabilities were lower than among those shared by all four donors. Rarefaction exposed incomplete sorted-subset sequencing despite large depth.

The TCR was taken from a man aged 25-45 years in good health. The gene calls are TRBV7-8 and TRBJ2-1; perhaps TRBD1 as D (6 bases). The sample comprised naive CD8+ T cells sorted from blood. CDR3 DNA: TGTGCCAGCAGCTCCGCAGAGGGGACACTAAACAATGAGCAGTTCTTC. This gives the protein CASSSAEGTLNNEQFF.